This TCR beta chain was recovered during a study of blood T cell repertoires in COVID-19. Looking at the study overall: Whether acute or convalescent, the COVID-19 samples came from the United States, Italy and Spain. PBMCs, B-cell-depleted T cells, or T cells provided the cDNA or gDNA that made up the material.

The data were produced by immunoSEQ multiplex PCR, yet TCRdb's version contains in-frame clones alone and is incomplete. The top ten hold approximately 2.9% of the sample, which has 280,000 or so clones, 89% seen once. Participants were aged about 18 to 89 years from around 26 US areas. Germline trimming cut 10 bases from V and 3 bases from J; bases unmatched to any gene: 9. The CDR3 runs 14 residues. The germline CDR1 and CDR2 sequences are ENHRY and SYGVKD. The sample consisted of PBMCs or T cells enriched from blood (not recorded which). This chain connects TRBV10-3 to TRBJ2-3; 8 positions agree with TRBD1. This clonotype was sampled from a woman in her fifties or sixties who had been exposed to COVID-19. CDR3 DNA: TGTGCCAACCTCGGACAGGGTGGTACAGATACGCAGTATTTT. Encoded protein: CANLGQGGTDTQYF.